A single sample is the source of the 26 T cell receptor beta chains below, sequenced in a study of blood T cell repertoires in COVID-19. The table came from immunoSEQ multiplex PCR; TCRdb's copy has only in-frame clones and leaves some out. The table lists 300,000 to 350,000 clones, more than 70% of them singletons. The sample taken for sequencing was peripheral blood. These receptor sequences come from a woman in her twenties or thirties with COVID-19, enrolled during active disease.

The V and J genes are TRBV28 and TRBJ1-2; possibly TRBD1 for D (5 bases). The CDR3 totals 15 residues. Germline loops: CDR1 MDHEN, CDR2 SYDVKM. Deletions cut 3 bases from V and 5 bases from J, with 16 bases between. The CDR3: CASSFRTYRGYGYTF. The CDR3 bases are TGTGCCAGCAGTTTCAGGACCTACCGGGGGTATGGCTACACCTTC.

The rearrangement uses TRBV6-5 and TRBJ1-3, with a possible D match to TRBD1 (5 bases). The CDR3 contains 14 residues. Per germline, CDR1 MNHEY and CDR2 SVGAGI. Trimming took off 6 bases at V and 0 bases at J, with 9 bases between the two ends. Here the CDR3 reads CASRQDLSGNTIYF. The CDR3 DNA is TGTGCCAGCAGACAGGACCTCTCTGGAAACACCATATATTTT.

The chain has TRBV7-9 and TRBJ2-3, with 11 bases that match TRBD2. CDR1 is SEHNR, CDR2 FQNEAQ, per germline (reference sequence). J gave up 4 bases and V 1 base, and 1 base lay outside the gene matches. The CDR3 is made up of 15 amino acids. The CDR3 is CASSLVAGGPDTQYF. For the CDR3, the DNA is TGTGCCAGCAGCTTAGTAGCGGGGGGGCCAGATACGCAGTATTTT.

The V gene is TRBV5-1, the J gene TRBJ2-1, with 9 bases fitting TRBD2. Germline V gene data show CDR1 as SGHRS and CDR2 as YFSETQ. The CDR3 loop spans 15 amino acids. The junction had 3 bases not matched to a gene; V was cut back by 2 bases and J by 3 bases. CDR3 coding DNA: TGCGCCAGCAGCTTAGGGACTAGCCACTACAATGAGCAGTTCTTC. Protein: CASSLGTSHYNEQFF. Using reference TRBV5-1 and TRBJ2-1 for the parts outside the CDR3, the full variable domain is KAGVTQTPRYLIKTRGQQVTLSCSPISGHRSVSWYQQTPGQGLQFLFEYFSETQRNKGNFPGRFSGRQFSNSRSEMNVSTLELGDSALYLCASSLGTSHYNEQFFGPGTRLTVL.

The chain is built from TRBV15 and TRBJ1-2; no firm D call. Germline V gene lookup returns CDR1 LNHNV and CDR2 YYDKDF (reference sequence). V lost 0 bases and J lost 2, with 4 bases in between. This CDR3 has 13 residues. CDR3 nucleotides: TGTGCCACCAGCAGAGACAGGAACTATGGCTACACCTTC. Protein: CATSRDRNYGYTF.

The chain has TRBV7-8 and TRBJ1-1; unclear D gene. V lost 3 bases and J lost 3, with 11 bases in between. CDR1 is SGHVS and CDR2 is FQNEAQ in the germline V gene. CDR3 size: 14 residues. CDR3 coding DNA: TGTGCCAGCAGCTTCGTGTGGAGGGACACTGAAGCTTTCTTT. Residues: CASSFVWRDTEAFF.

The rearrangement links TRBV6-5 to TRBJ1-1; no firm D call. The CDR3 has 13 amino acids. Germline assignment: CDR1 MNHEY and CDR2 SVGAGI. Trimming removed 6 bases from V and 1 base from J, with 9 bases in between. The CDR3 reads CASRLEPNTEAFF. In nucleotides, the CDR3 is TGTGCCAGCAGGCTGGAGCCGAACACTGAAGCTTTCTTT.

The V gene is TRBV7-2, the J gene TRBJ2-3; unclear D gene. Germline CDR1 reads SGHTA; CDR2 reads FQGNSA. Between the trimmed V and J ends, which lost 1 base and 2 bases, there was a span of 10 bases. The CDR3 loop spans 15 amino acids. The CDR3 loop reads CASSLDGRNTDTQYF. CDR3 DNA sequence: TGTGCCAGCAGCTTAGATGGCAGGAACACAGATACGCAGTATTTT.

Here the CDR3 DNA reads TGTGCCAGCATGGCGGGAACTAATGAAAAACTGTTTTTT. It is translated as CASMAGTNEKLFF. The chain combines TRBV2 with TRBJ1-4; D is unclear. The CDR3 covers 13 residues. In germline, CDR1 is SNHLY, CDR2 FYNNEI. Trimming removed 7 bases from V and 1 base from J, with 7 bases in between.

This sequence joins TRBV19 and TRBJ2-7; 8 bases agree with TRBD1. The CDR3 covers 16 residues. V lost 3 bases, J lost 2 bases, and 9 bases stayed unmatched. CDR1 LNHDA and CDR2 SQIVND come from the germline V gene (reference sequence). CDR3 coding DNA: TGTGCCAGTAGTATGGGATTCGGGACAGGAGCCTACGAGCAGTACTTC. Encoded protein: CASSMGFGTGAYEQYF.

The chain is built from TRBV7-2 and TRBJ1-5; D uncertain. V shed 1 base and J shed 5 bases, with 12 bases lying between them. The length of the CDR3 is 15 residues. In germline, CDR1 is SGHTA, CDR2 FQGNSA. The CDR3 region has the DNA TGTGCCAGCAGCTTAGTAGGTACGGGAGATCAGCCCCAGCATTTT. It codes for CASSLVGTGDQPQHF.

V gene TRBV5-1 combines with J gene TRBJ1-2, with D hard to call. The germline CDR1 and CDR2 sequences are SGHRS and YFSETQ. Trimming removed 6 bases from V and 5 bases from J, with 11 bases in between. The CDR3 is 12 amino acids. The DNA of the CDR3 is TGCGCCAGCAAGACGGGCGGGTATGGCTACACCTTC. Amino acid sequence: CASKTGGYGYTF.

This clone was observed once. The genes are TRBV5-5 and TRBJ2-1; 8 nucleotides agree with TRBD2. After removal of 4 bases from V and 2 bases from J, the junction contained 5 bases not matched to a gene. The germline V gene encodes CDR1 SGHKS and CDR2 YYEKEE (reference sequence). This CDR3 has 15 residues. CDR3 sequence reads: CASSLLAATYNEQFF. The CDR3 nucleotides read TGTGCCAGCAGCCTACTAGCGGCTACCTACAATGAGCAGTTCTTC.

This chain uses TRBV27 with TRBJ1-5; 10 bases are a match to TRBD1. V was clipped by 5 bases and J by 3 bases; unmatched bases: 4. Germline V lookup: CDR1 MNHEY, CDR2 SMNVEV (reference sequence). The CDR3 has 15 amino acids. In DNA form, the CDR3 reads TGTGCCAGCAGTCTGGGGACAGGGGCCAATCAGCCCCAGCATTTT. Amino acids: CASSLGTGANQPQHF.

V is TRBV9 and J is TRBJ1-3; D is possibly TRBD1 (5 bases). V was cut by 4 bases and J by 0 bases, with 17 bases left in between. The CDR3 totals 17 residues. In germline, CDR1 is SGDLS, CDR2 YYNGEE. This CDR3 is CASSPAQWGGSGNTIYF. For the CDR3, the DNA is TGTGCCAGCAGCCCGGCCCAGTGGGGGGGCTCTGGAAACACCATATATTTT.

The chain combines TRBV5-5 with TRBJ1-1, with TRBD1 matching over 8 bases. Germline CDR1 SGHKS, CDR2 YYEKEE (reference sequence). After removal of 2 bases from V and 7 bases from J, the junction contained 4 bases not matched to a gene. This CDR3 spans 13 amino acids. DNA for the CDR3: TGTGCCAGCAGCTTTACCACAGGGGGTGAAGCTTTCTTT. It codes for CASSFTTGGEAFF. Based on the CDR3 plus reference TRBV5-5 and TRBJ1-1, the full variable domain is DAGVTQSPTHLIKTRGQQVTLRCSPISGHKSVSWYQQVLGQGPQFIFQYYEKEERGRGNFPDRFSARQFPNYSSELNVNALLLGDSALYLCASSFTTGGEAFFGQGTRLTVV.

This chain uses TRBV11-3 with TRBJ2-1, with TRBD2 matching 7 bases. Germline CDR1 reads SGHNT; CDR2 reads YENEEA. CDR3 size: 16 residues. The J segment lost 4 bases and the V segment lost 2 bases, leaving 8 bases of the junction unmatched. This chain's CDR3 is CASSLLSGGGYNEQFF. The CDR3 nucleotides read TGTGCCAGCAGCTTACTTTCGGGCGGGGGATACAATGAGCAGTTCTTC.

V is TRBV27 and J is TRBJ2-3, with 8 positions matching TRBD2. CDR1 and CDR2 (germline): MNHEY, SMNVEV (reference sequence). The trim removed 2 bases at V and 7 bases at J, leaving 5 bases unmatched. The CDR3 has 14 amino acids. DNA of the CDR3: TGTGCCAGCAGTTTAGGCGGGGGGAGGAATACGCAGTATTTT. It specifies CASSLGGGRNTQYF.

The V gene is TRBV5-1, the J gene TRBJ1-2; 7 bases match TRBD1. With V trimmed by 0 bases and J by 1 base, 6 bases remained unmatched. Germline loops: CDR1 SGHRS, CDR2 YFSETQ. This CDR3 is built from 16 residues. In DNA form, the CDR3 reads TGCGCCAGCAGCTTGGGACAGGGACGGAATAACTATGGCTACACCTTC. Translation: CASSLGQGRNNYGYTF.

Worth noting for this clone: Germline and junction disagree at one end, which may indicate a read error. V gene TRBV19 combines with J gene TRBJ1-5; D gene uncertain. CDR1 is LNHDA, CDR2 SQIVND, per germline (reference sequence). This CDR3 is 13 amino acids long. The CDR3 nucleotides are TGTGCCAGTAGTGTAGGCGGCAACCAGCCCCAGCATTTT. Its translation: CASSVGGNQPQHF.

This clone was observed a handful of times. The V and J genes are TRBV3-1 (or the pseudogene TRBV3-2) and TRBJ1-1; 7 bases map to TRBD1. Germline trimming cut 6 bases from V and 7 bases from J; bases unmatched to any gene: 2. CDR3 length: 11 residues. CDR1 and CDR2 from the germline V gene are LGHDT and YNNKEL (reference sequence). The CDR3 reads CASRGTDEAFF. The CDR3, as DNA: TGTGCCAGCAGGGGGACAGATGAAGCTTTCTTT.

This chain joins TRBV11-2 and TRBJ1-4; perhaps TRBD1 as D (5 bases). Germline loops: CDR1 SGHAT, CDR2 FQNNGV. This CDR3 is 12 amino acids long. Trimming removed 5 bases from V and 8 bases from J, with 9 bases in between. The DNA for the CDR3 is TGTGCCAGCAGCCAGGGTGGGGAAAAACTGTTTTTT. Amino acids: CASSQGGEKLFF.

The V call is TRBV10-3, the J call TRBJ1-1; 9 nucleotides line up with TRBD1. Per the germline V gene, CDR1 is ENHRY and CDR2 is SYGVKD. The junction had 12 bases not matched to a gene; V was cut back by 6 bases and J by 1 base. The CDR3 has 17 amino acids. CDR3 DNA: TGTGCCATCAGCCCCGGACCTTTGGACAGGGGGAACACTGAAGCTTTCTTT. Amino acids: CAISPGPLDRGNTEAFF.

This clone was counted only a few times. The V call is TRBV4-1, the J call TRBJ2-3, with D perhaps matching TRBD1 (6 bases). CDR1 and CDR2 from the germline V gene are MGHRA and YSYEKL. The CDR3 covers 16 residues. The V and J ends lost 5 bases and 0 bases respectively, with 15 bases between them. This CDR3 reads CASSSDLRGSTDTQYF. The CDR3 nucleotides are TGCGCCAGCAGCTCCGATCTCAGGGGTAGCACAGATACGCAGTATTTT.

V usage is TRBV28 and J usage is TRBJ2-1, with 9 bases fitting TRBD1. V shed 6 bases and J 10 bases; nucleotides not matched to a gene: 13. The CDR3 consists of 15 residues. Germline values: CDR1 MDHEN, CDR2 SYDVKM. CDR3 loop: CASRGSRDRVREQFF. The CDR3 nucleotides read TGTGCCAGCAGGGGGTCCCGGGACAGGGTACGGGAGCAGTTCTTC.

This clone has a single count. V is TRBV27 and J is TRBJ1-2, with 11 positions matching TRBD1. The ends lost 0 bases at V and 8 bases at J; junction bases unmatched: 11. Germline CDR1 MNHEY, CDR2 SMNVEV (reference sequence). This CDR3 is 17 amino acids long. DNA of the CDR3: TGTGCCAGCAGTTTATCGAGGGACAGGGGGGTTGTATACGGCTACACCTTC. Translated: CASSLSRDRGVVYGYTF.